This T cell receptor (beta chain) derives from a study of blood T cells in healthy people across ages. Germline trimming cut 6 bases from V and 6 bases from J; bases unmatched to any gene: 11. This CDR3 has 15 residues. From germline, CDR1 is DFQATT and CDR2 SNEGSKA (reference sequence). This clonotype was detected only a few times. Through a sample-barcoded 5' primer and a J-beta primer mix, a second PCR was run for roughly 6 to 12 cycles. Via MiXCR, TCRdb re-called the 5' RACE reads, giving one row per CDR3 protein. The table lists fewer than 950,000 distinct CDR3 sequences, 53% of them singletons, with around 41% in the top ten.

The clonotype comes from a man older than 75 in good health. The sequenced sample was blood. The V call is TRBV20-1, the J call TRBJ2-7, with 13 bases aligning to TRBD2. The CDR3 region is CSASITSGRAVEQYF. The CDR3 coding sequence is TGCAGTGCCTCGATCACTAGCGGGAGGGCCGTCGAGCAGTACTTC.